This entry lists 8 T cell receptor beta chains sequenced from one sample in a study of response to subunit inactivated influenza vaccine. TCRdb re-called the RT-PCR reads through MiXCR, storing one row per CDR3 protein. The sample holds some 480,000 distinct CDR3 sequences, 9.5% to 13% seen once. The source was PBMCs from blood, collected about 40 days after vaccination. The origin of the receptors is a man over 45 who received an inactivated influenza vaccine.

The chain joins TRBV12-3 or TRBV12-4 to TRBJ2-5, with TRBD2 matching 10 bases. V lost 7 bases and J lost 2; bases outside the gene matches: 1. This CDR3 contains 13 residues. The CDR3 DNA is TGTGCCAGCACGGGACTAGCGCAAGAGACCCAGTACTTC. The encoded protein is CASTGLAQETQYF.

This clonotype was seen a few times. This chain joins TRBV5-6 and TRBJ1-4, with 10 nucleotides matching TRBD1. This CDR3 spans 17 amino acids. V gave up 4 bases and J gave up 8 bases; unmatched junction bases: 14. Looked up from germline, CDR1 is SGHDT and CDR2 is YYEEEE. CDR3 residues: CASSLEGTGTGDEKLFF. CDR3 nucleotide sequence: TGTGCCAGCAGCCTGGAAGGAACCGGGACAGGGGACGAAAAACTGTTTTTT.

The chain links TRBV6-1 to TRBJ2-3, with no clear D. CDR1 MNHNS and CDR2 SASEGT come from the germline V gene. The CDR3 has 11 residues. V was shortened by 7 bases and J by 5 bases, with 7 bases between the two germline ends. CDR3 in amino acids: CASTHGDTQYF. CDR3 bases: TGTGCCAGCACCCATGGAGATACGCAGTATTTT.

Only a few counts were recorded for this clonotype. J is TRBJ2-7 and V is TRBV20-1, with no clear D. V lost 3 bases to trimming and J lost 2 bases, with 11 bases between them. This CDR3 contains 13 residues. Germline V gives CDR1 DFQATT, CDR2 SNEGSKA (reference sequence). CDR3 amino acids: CSASFRNPYEQYF. The CDR3, as DNA: TGCAGTGCTAGCTTCAGGAATCCCTACGAGCAGTACTTC.

This clonotype was picked up a small number of times. The chain has TRBV5-1 and TRBJ2-2; D call uncertain. The V gene lost 0 bases and the J gene lost 6 bases, with 9 bases spanning the gap. Germline loops: CDR1 SGHRS, CDR2 YFSETQ. The CDR3 runs to 14 residues. The CDR3, as DNA: TGCGCCAGCAGCTTGGCCGTGGGTGCCGGGGAGCTGTTTTTT. Translation: CASSLAVGAGELFF.

The chain couples TRBV14 to TRBJ1-4; D possibly corresponds to TRBD1 (6 bases). The germline V and J ends were trimmed by 2 bases and 8 bases, with 9 bases remaining between them. Germline lookup yields CDR1 SGHDN and CDR2 FVKESK. CDR3 size: 13 residues. The CDR3 sequence is CASSQTGKEKLFF. CDR3 DNA: TGTGCCAGCAGCCAAACAGGGAAAGAAAAACTGTTTTTT.

This clonotype was observed a handful of times. The chain recombines TRBV5-1 with TRBJ2-5; 8 nucleotides align to TRBD2. CDR1 is SGHRS, CDR2 YFSETQ, per germline. This CDR3 region has 15 residues. V shed 1 base and J 1 base; nucleotides not matched to a gene: 3. The DNA for the CDR3 is TGCGCCAGCAGCTTGCAGCGGGGGCCCCAAGAGACCCAGTACTTC. It codes for CASSLQRGPQETQYF. The full variable domain, with the rest looked up from reference TRBV5-1 and TRBJ2-5, is KAGVTQTPRYLIKTRGQQVTLSCSPISGHRSVSWYQQTPGQGLQFLFEYFSETQRNKGNFPGRFSGRQFSNSRSEMNVSTLELGDSALYLCASSLQRGPQETQYFGPGTRLLVL.

This clonotype came up many times. The chain joins TRBV20-1 to TRBJ2-1, with 7 positions matching TRBD2. Looked up from germline, CDR1 is DFQATT and CDR2 is SNEGSKA (reference sequence). This CDR3 is built from 14 residues. V was clipped by 5 bases and J by 9 bases; unmatched bases: 13. Here the CDR3 DNA reads TGCAGTGCTCCATTTTGGGAGGGCCTGTCTGAGCAGTTCTTC. Translating gives CSAPFWEGLSEQFF.